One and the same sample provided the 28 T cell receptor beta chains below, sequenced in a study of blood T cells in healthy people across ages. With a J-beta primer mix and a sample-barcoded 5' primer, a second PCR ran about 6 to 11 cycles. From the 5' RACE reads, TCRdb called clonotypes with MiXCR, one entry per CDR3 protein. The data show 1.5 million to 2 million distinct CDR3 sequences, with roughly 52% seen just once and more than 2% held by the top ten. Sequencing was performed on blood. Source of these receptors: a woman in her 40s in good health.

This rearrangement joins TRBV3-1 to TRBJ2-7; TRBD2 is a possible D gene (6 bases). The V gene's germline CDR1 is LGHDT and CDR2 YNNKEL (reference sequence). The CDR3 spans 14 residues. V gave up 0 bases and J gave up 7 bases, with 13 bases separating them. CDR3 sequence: CASSQDRGNGEQYF. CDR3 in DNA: TGTGCCAGCAGCCAAGATCGGGGGAACGGGGAGCAGTACTTC.

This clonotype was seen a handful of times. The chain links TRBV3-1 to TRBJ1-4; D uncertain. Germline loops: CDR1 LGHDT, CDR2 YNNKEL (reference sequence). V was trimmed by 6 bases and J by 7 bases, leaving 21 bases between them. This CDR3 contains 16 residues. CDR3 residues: CASSLMLGASGEKLFF. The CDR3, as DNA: TGTGCCAGCAGTCTCATGTTGGGCGCCTCTGGTGAAAAACTGTTTTTT.

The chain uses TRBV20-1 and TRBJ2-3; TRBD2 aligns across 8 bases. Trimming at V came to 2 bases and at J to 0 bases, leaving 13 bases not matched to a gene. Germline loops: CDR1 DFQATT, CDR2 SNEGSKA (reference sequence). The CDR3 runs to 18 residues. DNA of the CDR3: TGCAGTGCTAGACCCTATAGCGGGGTCCCTTCTAGCACAGATACGCAGTATTTT. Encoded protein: CSARPYSGVPSSTDTQYF.

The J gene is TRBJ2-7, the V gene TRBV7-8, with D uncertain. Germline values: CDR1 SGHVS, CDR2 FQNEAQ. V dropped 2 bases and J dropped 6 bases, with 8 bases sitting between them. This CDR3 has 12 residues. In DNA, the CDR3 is TGTGCCAGCAGCTTAAGGGATTTCGAGCAGTACTTC. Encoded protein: CASSLRDFEQYF.

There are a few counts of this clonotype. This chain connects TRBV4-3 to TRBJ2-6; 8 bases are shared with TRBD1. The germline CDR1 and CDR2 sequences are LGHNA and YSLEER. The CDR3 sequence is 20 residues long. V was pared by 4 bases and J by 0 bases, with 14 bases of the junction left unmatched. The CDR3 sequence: CASSRTGQAAQYSGANVLTF. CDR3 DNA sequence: TGCGCCAGCAGCCGAACGGGACAGGCCGCTCAATACTCTGGGGCCAACGTCCTGACTTTC.

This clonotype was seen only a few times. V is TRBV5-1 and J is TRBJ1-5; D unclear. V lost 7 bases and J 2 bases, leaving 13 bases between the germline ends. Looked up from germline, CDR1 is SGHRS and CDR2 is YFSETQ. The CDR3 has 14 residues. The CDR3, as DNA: TGCGCCAGCTACAGATTTTCCGGCAATCAGCCCCAGCATTTT. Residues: CASYRFSGNQPQHF.

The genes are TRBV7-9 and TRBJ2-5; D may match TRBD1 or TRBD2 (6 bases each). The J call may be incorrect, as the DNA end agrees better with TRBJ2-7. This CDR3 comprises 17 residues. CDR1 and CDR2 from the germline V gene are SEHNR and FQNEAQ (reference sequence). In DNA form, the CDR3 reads TGTGCCAGCAGCTTAGCCTTACAAGGGGGACTGTCCTACGAGCAGTACTTC. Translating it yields CASSLALQGGLSYEQYF.

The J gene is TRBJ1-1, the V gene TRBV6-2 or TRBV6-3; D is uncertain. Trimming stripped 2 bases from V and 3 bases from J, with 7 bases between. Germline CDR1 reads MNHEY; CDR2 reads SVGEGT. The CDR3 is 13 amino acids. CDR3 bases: TGTGCCAGCAGTTACGGTCGATACACTGAAGCTTTCTTT. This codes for CASSYGRYTEAFF.

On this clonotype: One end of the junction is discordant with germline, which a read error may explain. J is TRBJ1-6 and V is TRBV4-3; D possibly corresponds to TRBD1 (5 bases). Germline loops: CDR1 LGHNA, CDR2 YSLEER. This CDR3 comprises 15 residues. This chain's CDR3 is CASSQDHRQFSPPHF. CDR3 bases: TGCGCCAGCAGCCAAGATCACCGACAGTTTTCACCCCCCCACTTT.

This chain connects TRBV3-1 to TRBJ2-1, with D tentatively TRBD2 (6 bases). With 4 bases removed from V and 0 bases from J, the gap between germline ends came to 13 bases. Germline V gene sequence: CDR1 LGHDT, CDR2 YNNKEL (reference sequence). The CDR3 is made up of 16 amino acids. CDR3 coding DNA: TGTGCCAGCAGCCGAACGGGACTCCGCTCCTACAATGAGCAGTTCTTC. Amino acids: CASSRTGLRSYNEQFF.

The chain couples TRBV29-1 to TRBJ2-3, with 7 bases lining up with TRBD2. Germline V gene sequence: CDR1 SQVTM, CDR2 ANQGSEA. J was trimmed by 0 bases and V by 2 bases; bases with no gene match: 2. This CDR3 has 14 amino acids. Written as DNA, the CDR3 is TGCAGCGTTGAACCTAGCGGAAGCACAGATACGCAGTATTTT. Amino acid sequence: CSVEPSGSTDTQYF.

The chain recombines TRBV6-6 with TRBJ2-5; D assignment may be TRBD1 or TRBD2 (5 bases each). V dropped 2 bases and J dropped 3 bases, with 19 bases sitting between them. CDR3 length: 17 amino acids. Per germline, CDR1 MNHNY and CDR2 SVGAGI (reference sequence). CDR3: CASSYRDPDGIKETQYF. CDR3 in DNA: TGTGCCAGCAGTTACAGGGACCCGGACGGGATAAAAGAGACCCAGTACTTC.

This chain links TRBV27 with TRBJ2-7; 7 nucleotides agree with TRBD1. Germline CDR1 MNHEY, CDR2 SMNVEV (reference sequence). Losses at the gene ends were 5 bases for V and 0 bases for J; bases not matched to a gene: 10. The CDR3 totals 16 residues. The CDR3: CASSTHRDRVSYEQYF. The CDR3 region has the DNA TGTGCCAGCAGTACCCACCGGGACAGAGTCTCCTACGAGCAGTACTTC.

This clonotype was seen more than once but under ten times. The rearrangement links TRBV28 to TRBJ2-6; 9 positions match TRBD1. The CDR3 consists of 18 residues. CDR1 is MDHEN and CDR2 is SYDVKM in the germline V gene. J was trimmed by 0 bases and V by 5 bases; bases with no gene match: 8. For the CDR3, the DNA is TGTGCCAGCAGTCGCCGACAGGGGGTAGACTCTGGGGCCAACGTCCTGACTTTC. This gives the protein CASSRRQGVDSGANVLTF.

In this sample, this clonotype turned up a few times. CDR3 sequence (DNA): TGTGCCAGCAGTTTAGGTATCACGACAGGGAGCCCAGAGACCCAGTACTTC. Translating it yields CASSLGITTGSPETQYF. The V gene is TRBV12-3 or TRBV12-4, the J gene TRBJ2-5, with 7 positions matching TRBD1. The J segment lost 4 bases and the V segment lost 1 base, leaving 12 bases of the junction unmatched. The CDR3 runs to 17 residues.

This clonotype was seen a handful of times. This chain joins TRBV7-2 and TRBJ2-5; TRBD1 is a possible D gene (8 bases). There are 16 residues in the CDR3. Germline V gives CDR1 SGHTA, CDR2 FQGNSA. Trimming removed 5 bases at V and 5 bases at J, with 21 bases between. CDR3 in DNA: TGTGCCAGCAGCGTTAGGACAGGGAGGGTGAGGGAGACCCAGTACTTC. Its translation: CASSVRTGRVRETQYF.

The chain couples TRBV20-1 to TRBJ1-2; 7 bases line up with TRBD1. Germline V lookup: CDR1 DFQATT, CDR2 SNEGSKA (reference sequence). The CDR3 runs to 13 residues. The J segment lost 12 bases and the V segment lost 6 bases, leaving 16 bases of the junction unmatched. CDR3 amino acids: CSADATGFSGHTF. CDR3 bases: TGCAGTGCAGATGCGACAGGGTTTAGCGGCCACACCTTC.

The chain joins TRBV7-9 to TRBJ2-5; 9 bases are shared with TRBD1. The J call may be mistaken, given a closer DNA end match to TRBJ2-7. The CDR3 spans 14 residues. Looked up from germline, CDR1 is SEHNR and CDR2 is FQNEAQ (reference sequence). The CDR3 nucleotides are TGTGCCAGCAGCGGGACAGGGAAGTCCTACGAGCAGTACTTC. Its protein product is CASSGTGKSYEQYF.

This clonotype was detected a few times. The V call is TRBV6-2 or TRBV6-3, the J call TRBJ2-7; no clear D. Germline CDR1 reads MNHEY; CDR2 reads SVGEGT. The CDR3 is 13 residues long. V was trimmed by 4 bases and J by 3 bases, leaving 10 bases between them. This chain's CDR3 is CASSSKPDYEQYF. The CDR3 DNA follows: TGTGCCAGCAGTTCCAAACCAGACTACGAGCAGTACTTC.

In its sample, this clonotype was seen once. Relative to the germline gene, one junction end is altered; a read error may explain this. Here the CDR3 reads CTTSDLVGTGETQYF. For the CDR3, the DNA is TGTACCACCAGTGATTTGGTGGGGACGGGGGAGACCCAGTACTTC. The chain links TRBV24-1 to TRBJ2-7; D is possibly TRBD1 or TRBD2 (5 bases each). The DNA end favors TRBJ2-5, so the J call may be wrong. This CDR3 spans 15 amino acids. Germline assignment: CDR1 KGHDR and CDR2 SFDVKD.

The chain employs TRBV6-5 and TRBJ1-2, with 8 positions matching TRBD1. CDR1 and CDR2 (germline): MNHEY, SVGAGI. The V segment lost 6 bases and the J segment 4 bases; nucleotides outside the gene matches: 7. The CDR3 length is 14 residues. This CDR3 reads CASSQTGTGYGYTF. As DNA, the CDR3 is TGTGCCAGCAGCCAAACCGGGACAGGCTATGGCTACACCTTC.

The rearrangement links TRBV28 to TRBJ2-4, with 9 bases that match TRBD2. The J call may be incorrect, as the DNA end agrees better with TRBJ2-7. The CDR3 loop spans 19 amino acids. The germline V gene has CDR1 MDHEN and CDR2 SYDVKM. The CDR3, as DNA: TGTGCCAGCAGCCCAATCGGTCCAGCGGCGGGAGGGAGAGAGTACGAGCAGTACTTC. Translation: CASSPIGPAAGGREYEQYF.

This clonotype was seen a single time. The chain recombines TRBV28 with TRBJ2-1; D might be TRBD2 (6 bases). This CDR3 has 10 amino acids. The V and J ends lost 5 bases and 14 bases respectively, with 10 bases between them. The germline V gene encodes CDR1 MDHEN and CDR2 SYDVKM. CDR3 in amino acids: CASSGTLEFF. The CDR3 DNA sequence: TGTGCCAGCAGTGGGACTTTGGAGTTCTTC.

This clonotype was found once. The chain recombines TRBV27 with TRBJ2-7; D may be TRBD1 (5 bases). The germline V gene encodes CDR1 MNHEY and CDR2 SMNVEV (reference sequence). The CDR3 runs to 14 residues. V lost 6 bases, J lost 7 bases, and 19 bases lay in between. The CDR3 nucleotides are TGTGCCAGCAGCCTCAACTCCAGGGTCAATGAGCAGTACTTC. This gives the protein CASSLNSRVNEQYF.

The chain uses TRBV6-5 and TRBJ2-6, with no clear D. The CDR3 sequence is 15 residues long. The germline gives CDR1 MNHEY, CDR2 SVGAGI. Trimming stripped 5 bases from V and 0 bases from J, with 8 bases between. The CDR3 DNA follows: TGTGCCAGCAGTCCATGGGCCTCTGGGGCCAACGTCCTGACTTTC. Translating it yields CASSPWASGANVLTF.

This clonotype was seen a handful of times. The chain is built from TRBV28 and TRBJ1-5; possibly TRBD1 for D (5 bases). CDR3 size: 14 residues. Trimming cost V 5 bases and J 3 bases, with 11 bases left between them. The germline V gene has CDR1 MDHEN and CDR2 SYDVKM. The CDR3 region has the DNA TGTGCCAGCAGTCAGGGAGCTAACAATCAGCCCCAGCATTTT. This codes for CASSQGANNQPQHF. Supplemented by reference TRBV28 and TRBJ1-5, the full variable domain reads DVKVTQSSRYLVKRTGEKVFLECVQDMDHENMFWYRQDPGLGLRLIYFSYDVKMKEKGDIPEGYSVSREKKERFSLILESASTNQTSMYLCASSQGANNQPQHFGDGTRLSIL.

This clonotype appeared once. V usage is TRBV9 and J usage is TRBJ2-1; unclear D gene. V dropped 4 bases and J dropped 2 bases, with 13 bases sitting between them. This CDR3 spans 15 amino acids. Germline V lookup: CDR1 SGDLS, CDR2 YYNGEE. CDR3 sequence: CASSRAQSPYNEQFF. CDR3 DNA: TGTGCCAGCAGCCGAGCCCAGAGCCCCTACAATGAGCAGTTCTTC.

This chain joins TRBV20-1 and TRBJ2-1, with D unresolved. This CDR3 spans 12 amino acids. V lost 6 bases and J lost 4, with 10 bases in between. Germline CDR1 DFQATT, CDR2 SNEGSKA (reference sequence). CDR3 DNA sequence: TGCAGTGCCCTCGCCAGTTACAATGAGCAGTTCTTC. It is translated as CSALASYNEQFF.